The 5 T cell receptor beta chains below all came from one sample that was sequenced in a study of cytomegalovirus exposure and HLA in healthy donors. This PCR relied on a set of 60 Vbeta primers and 13 Jbeta primers. TCRdb's copy holds only in-frame clones and misses some; the assay was immunoSEQ multiplex PCR. The table records about 160,000 clones, 55% to 80% of them present only once. Sequenced: PBMCs. These receptors were obtained from a woman younger than 35 in good health and CMV-seropositive.

The V call is TRBV15, the J call TRBJ2-3, with a possible D match to TRBD2 (5 bases). Germline V CDR1 and CDR2: LNHNV, YYDKDF (reference sequence). The CDR3 is 17 residues long. The V and J ends lost 5 bases and 4 bases respectively, with 22 bases between them. The CDR3 loop reads CATSLSELEGFADTQYF. CDR3 DNA: TGTGCCACCAGCCTCTCGGAACTAGAGGGCTTCGCAGATACGCAGTATTTT. Full variable domain (missing parts from reference TRBV15 and TRBJ2-3): DAMVIQNPRYQVTQFGKPVTLSCSQTLNHNVMYWYQQKSSQAPKLLFHYYDKDFNNEADTPDNFQSRRPNTSFCFLDIRSPGLGDTAMYLCATSLSELEGFADTQYFGPGTRLTVL.

The V call is TRBV5-8, the J call TRBJ1-1; unclear D gene. From germline, CDR1 is SGHTS and CDR2 YDEGEE. Trimming removed 0 bases from V and 2 bases from J, with 5 bases in between. This CDR3 spans 13 amino acids. The CDR3 nucleotides are TGTGCCAGCAGCTTGGGCGGCAACACTGAAGCTTTCTTT. This sequence encodes CASSLGGNTEAFF.

The chain uses TRBV10-3 and TRBJ2-1, with D maybe TRBD1 (6 bases). This CDR3 contains 13 residues. CDR1 ENHRY and CDR2 SYGVKD come from the germline V gene. Trimming removed 7 bases from V and 12 bases from J, with 19 bases in between. CDR3 sequence reads: CAINGQLNEVQFF. CDR3 DNA: TGTGCCATCAATGGACAGTTAAATGAGGTGCAGTTCTTC.

The J gene is TRBJ2-2, the V gene TRBV9, with 10 nucleotides matching TRBD2. The CDR3 is 21 amino acids. Germline-derived CDR1 and CDR2 are SGDLS and YYNGEE. The V gene end was trimmed by 0 bases and the J gene end by 7 bases; junction bases not matched to a gene: 21. The CDR3 sequence: CASSVVPAPGERGGGSGELFF. CDR3 in DNA: TGTGCCAGCAGCGTAGTTCCCGCCCCCGGGGAGCGGGGGGGCGGGAGCGGGGAGCTGTTTTTT.

This sequence joins TRBV5-6 and TRBJ2-7; 7 bases line up with TRBD2. Germline loops: CDR1 SGHDT, CDR2 YYEEEE. The CDR3 spans 15 residues. V was clipped by 3 bases and J by 6 bases; unmatched bases: 12. The chain's CDR3 is CASSYGGGMGLEQYF. The CDR3 region has the DNA TGTGCCAGCAGCTATGGGGGGGGAATGGGGCTCGAGCAGTACTTC.